The next 24 T cell receptor beta chains were all read from a single sample in a study of human thymus T cells. The assay was immunoSEQ multiplex PCR, and TCRdb's table has in-frame clones only and misses some. Of approximately 46,000 clones in the sample, 85% to 95% were seen once. Sample: blood. Source of these receptors: a girl under three years old with a congenital heart defect but otherwise immunologically healthy.

The chain couples TRBV5-6 to TRBJ2-7, with 9 bases that match TRBD2. The CDR3 contains 14 residues. The V and J ends lost 5 bases and 4 bases, in that order; junction bases with no gene match: 7. Per the germline V gene, CDR1 is SGHDT and CDR2 is YYEEEE. Here the CDR3 reads CASRFSGSLYEQYF. DNA for the CDR3: TGTGCCAGCAGATTTAGCGGGAGTTTGTACGAGCAGTACTTC.

This chain connects TRBV19 to TRBJ2-7; 7 bases are a match to TRBD1. The CDR3 has 14 amino acids. Per the germline V gene, CDR1 is LNHDA and CDR2 is SQIVND (reference sequence). The trim removed 5 bases at V and 2 bases at J, leaving 6 bases unmatched. CDR3 nucleotides: TGTGCCAGTAGTTCAGAGACAGGGCCCTACGAGCAGTACTTC. Protein sequence: CASSSETGPYEQYF.

This clone was seen only once. Other DNA sequences from this sample encode an identical CDR3 as well. The V gene is TRBV28, the J gene TRBJ2-3; 7 bases are a match to TRBD2. The length of the CDR3 is 15 residues. The germline gives CDR1 MDHEN, CDR2 SYDVKM. With 2 bases clipped from V and 2 bases from J, the junction kept 4 bases outside the gene matches. CDR3 protein: CASSLGGSTTDTQYF. CDR3 DNA: TGTGCCAGCAGTTTAGGCGGGAGTACCACAGATACGCAGTATTTT.

V is TRBV7-9 and J is TRBJ1-4, with D unclear. V was trimmed by 5 bases and J by 0 bases, leaving 13 bases between them. The CDR3 covers 16 residues. Germline loops: CDR1 SEHNR, CDR2 FQNEAQ (reference sequence). The CDR3 DNA sequence: TGTGCCAGCAGCGCCTCGCTCCTGGCAACTAATGAAAAACTGTTTTTT. Translating it yields CASSASLLATNEKLFF.

This clone was seen just once. This chain links TRBV6-1 with TRBJ1-1; tentatively, D is TRBD1 (6 bases). This CDR3 spans 14 amino acids. The V gene's germline CDR1 is MNHNS and CDR2 SASEGT. Between the trimmed V and J ends, which lost 4 bases and 4 bases, there was a span of 13 bases. The CDR3, as DNA: TGTGCCAGCAGTGCGGACAGACCCACCACTGAAGCTTTCTTT. Protein product: CASSADRPTTEAFF.

This rearrangement joins TRBV12-5 to TRBJ1-5; D not certain. Germline V gene sequence: CDR1 LGHNT, CDR2 FRNRAP. V lost 5 bases and J lost 4, with 12 bases in between. The CDR3 loop spans 14 amino acids. In DNA, the CDR3 is TGTGCTAGTGGTCTTGCGGGATTTAATCAGCCCCAGCATTTT. Its protein is CASGLAGFNQPQHF.

The chain employs TRBV11-3 and TRBJ2-3; 10 bases match TRBD1. V trimming: 11 bases; J trimming: 4 bases; junction bases outside the gene matches: 6. Germline CDR1 reads SGHNT; CDR2 reads YENEEA. The CDR3 spans 13 residues. The CDR3 protein is CAERDRGADTQYF. CDR3 DNA sequence: TGTGCCGAAAGGGACAGGGGTGCAGATACGCAGTATTTT.

This clone was recorded once. The chain combines TRBV10-3 with TRBJ2-3, with 8 positions matching TRBD2. The CDR3 covers 15 residues. Germline assignment: CDR1 ENHRY and CDR2 SYGVKD. Germline trimming cut 2 bases from V and 6 bases from J; bases unmatched to any gene: 7. CDR3 coding DNA: TGTGCCATCAGTGAGGCGGGGGGACTGATGGATACGCAGTATTTT. Translated: CAISEAGGLMDTQYF.

This sequence joins TRBV11-3 and TRBJ2-7; D tentatively fits TRBD1 or TRBD2 (7 bases each). Germline V lookup: CDR1 SGHNT, CDR2 YENEEA. CDR3 length: 16 amino acids. V dropped 2 bases and J dropped 0 bases, with 14 bases sitting between them. The CDR3 bases are TGTGCCAGCAGCTTATGGGGGGGACAGAGCTCCTACGAGCAGTACTTC. Protein: CASSLWGGQSSYEQYF.

The chain has TRBV4-2 and TRBJ1-2, with D unclear. CDR1 LGHNA and CDR2 YNFKEQ come from the germline V gene. This CDR3 has 15 residues. Trimming shortened V by 3 bases and J by 3 bases, and 14 bases separated the two germline ends. CDR3 in amino acids: CASSQGQKSDYGYTF. For the CDR3, the DNA is TGTGCCAGCAGCCAGGGTCAGAAATCCGACTATGGCTACACCTTC.

The rearrangement links TRBV5-6 to TRBJ2-1, with D unresolved. Looked up from germline, CDR1 is SGHDT and CDR2 is YYEEEE. Trimming cost V 0 bases and J 6 bases, with 7 bases left between them. The CDR3 has 13 amino acids. The CDR3 spells CASSLAGRNEQFF. The DNA of the CDR3 is TGTGCCAGCAGCTTGGCCGGACGCAATGAGCAGTTCTTC.

The chain recombines TRBV12-2 with TRBJ2-1; the table gives TRBD2 as D, unverified against the DNA. TRBV12-2 is labeled a pseudogene. The CDR3 spans 17 residues. The CDR3 DNA is TGTGCAAGTCGCTTAGCGCCTAGGACTACCACCTACAATGAGCAGTTCTTC. It encodes CASRLAPRTTTYNEQFF.

The chain is built from TRBV28 and TRBJ2-7; 9 bases match TRBD1. The CDR3 sequence is 18 residues long. CDR1 is MDHEN and CDR2 is SYDVKM in the germline V gene. V lost 3 bases to trimming and J lost 3 bases; unmatched junction nucleotides: 15. CDR3 coding DNA: TGTGCCAGCAGTTTCAGATTACGGGACAGGGAAATCCACTACGAGCAGTACTTC. This gives the protein CASSFRLRDREIHYEQYF. The variable domain in full, completed from reference TRBV28 and TRBJ2-7, reads DVKVTQSSRYLVKRTGEKVFLECVQDMDHENMFWYRQDPGLGLRLIYFSYDVKMKEKGDIPEGYSVSREKKERFSLILESASTNQTSMYLCASSFRLRDREIHYEQYFGPGTRLTVT.

The chain couples TRBV6-5 to TRBJ1-1; D gene ambiguous. Germline V gene data show CDR1 as MNHEY and CDR2 as SVGAGI. The CDR3 sequence is 13 residues long. Trimming took 2 bases from V and 4 from J, leaving 8 bases between them. DNA of the CDR3: TGTGCCAGCAGTTACGACATCGGCACTGAAGCTTTCTTT. This translates into CASSYDIGTEAFF.

CDR3 bases: TGTGCCAGCTGGGACTCGCAAAATGAGCAGTTCTTC. This translates into CASWDSQNEQFF. The chain links TRBV2 to TRBJ2-1; D perhaps matches TRBD2 (6 bases). The CDR3 length is 12 residues. With 8 bases removed from V and 7 bases from J, the gap between germline ends came to 12 bases. Germline lookup yields CDR1 SNHLY and CDR2 FYNNEI.

The CDR3: CSVEGWVNTEAFF. The CDR3 DNA reads as TGCAGCGTTGAAGGGTGGGTGAACACTGAAGCTTTCTTT. This sequence joins TRBV29-1 and TRBJ1-1, with unresolved D. V was clipped by 1 base and J by 0 bases, with 6 bases between them. CDR3 length equals 13 residues. Germline V CDR1 and CDR2: SQVTM, ANQGSEA. The complete variable domain, with remaining parts taken from reference TRBV29-1 and TRBJ1-1, reads SAVISQKPSRDICQRGTSLTIQCQVDSQVTMMFWYRQQPGQSLTLIATANQGSEATYESGFVIDKFPISRPNLTFSTLTVSNMSPEDSSIYLCSVEGWVNTEAFFGQGTRLTVV.

This rearrangement joins TRBV5-1 to TRBJ1-4; a possible D gene is TRBD1 (5 bases). V was shortened by 4 bases and J by 8 bases, with 18 bases between the two germline ends. The CDR3 loop spans 15 amino acids. The germline V gene encodes CDR1 SGHRS and CDR2 YFSETQ. CDR3 nucleotides: TGCGCCAGCAGCGACGAGGGGCGGTCGGTAGAAAAACTGTTTTTT. Translated, it gives CASSDEGRSVEKLFF.

The rearrangement uses TRBV5-4 and TRBJ1-2, with 7 nucleotides matching TRBD1. From germline, CDR1 is SGHNT and CDR2 YYREEE (reference sequence). V lost 3 bases to trimming and J lost 2 bases; unmatched junction nucleotides: 4. This CDR3 has 14 residues. The CDR3 region is CASSSKQGNYGYTF. The DNA for the CDR3 is TGTGCCAGCAGCTCGAAACAGGGGAACTATGGCTACACCTTC. Supplemented by reference TRBV5-4 and TRBJ1-2, the full variable domain reads ETGVTQSPTHLIKTRGQQVTLRCSSQSGHNTVSWYQQALGQGPQFIFQYYREEENGRGNFPPRFSGLQFPNYSSELNVNALELDDSALYLCASSSKQGNYGYTFGSGTRLTVV.

This sequence joins TRBV19 and TRBJ1-5, with D possibly TRBD1 on 6 matching bases. This CDR3 comprises 15 residues. In germline, CDR1 is LNHDA, CDR2 SQIVND (reference sequence). V lost 3 bases and J 6 bases, leaving 15 bases between the germline ends. The CDR3 nucleotides are TGTGCCAGTAGTATCAGCCAGGGGAGAGGTCAGCCCCAGCATTTT. This encodes CASSISQGRGQPQHF.

The gene calls are TRBV19 and TRBJ2-3; TRBD2 agrees at 8 bases. V trimming: 2 bases; J trimming: 2 bases; junction bases outside the gene matches: 9. The CDR3 totals 17 residues. The germline V gene has CDR1 LNHDA and CDR2 SQIVND (reference sequence). CDR3 bases: TGTGCCAGTAGTATAAGGGTAGCGGGGCCCTACACAGATACGCAGTATTTT. It translates to CASSIRVAGPYTDTQYF.

V and J are TRBV7-8 and TRBJ2-1, with 8 bases aligning to TRBD2. Looked up from germline, CDR1 is SGHVS and CDR2 is FQNEAQ. The CDR3 runs 17 residues. V dropped 5 bases and J dropped 4; count of bases not matched to a gene: 13. The CDR3, as DNA: TGTGCCAGCAGCCCCGTAGCGGGGACTATTGGGTACAATGAGCAGTTCTTC. Its translation is CASSPVAGTIGYNEQFF.

CDR3 protein: CASSRGRGSDYGYTF. The CDR3 nucleotides are TGTGCCAGCAGTAGGGGAAGGGGGTCGGACTATGGCTACACCTTC. The genes are TRBV6-1 and TRBJ1-2; tentative D call: TRBD1 (6 bases). V was trimmed by 5 bases and J by 3 bases, leaving 16 bases between them. CDR3 length equals 15 residues. Germline CDR1 and CDR2: MNHNS and SASEGT.

V gene TRBV30 combines with J gene TRBJ1-1; the D is unclear. CDR3 length: 15 amino acids. Germline V lookup: CDR1 GTSNPN, CDR2 SVGIG (reference sequence). V gave up 4 bases and J gave up 1 base, with 16 bases separating them. This CDR3 is CAWTLRGWGNTEAFF. As DNA, the CDR3 is TGTGCCTGGACCTTACGGGGATGGGGGAACACTGAAGCTTTCTTT.

The rearrangement joins TRBV18 to TRBJ2-7; no clear D gene. Germline V gives CDR1 KGHSH, CDR2 LQKENI. Trimming cost V 3 bases and J 2 bases, with 5 bases left between them. This CDR3 region has 12 residues. CDR3 sequence (DNA): TGTGCCAGCTCACCTCAACCCTACGAGCAGTACTTC. This gives the protein CASSPQPYEQYF.